Sequencing of this TCR beta chain was carried out in a study of vaccination effects on CD4 cells after COVID-19. General study points: Common cold coronavirus cross-reactivity was shown by only 1 of 255 vaccine-induced clones in healthy vaccinees. Clones of infection and vaccine origin contracted markedly late after vaccination.

CDR1 SGHRS and CDR2 YFSETQ come from the germline V gene. CDR3 length: 14 amino acids. Trimming left V 0 bases short and J 3 bases short, with 10 bases between. Clones were sequenced by immunoSEQ multiplex PCR, and TCRdb holds only the in-frame ones, with some missing. The data contain approximately 30,000 clones, less than 75% of them seen just once; the ten biggest clones take up 9.9%. Culturing for 10 days preceded CD4+ T cell isolation. Researchers swapped half the medium for IL-2 medium on both days 3 and 7. On this clone itself: The antigen remains unidentified.

This chain connects TRBV5-1 to TRBJ2-7; D remains ambiguous. The specimen comprised CD4+ T cells from PBMCs cultured without peptide, sampled before COVID-19 vaccination. This TCR came from a human donor who received a COVID-19 vaccine. DNA for the CDR3: TGCGCCAGCAGCTTGGCCGGAGAAGGCTACGAGCAGTACTTC. Its translation is CASSLAGEGYEQYF.